Listed below are T cell receptor beta chains from one sample, sequenced in a study of blood T cells in healthy people across ages. Each CDR3 protein is one row after TCRdb ran MiXCR on the 5' RACE reads. The sample holds about 1.4 million distinct CDR3 sequences, approximately 59% seen once. Sequences were obtained from blood. Every receptor here comes from a man aged 18 to 29 in good health. Both conserved end residues are part of each CDR3. A D gene is named only where the DNA matches it firmly. Size tells how often a clone was seen (once, few, many) or the class of an expanded clone, and some rows leave it out.

j_gene: TRBJ1-6; d_gene: TRBD1; abundance: -; v_gene: TRBV6-6; CDR3aa: CASSYSTGGRKNSPLHF; CDR3nt: TGTGCCAGCAGTTACTCGACAGGGGGCCGTAAAAATTCACCCCTCCACTTT
j_gene: TRBJ2-7; d_gene: TRBD2; abundance: few; v_gene: TRBV7-2; CDR3aa: CASSLKPGTSGYEQYF; CDR3nt: TGTGCCAGCAGCCTAAAGCCCGGGACTAGCGGCTACGAGCAGTACTTC
j_gene: TRBJ2-5; d_gene: TRBD2; abundance: -; v_gene: TRBV20-1; CDR3aa: CSGVAGETQYF; CDR3nt: TGCAGTGGGGTAGCGGGAGAGACCCAGTACTTC
j_gene: TRBJ2-7; d_gene: -; abundance: -; v_gene: TRBV29-1; CDR3aa: CSVSGSRTYEQYF; CDR3nt: TGCAGCGTTTCCGGGAGTAGAACCTACGAGCAGTACTTC
j_gene: TRBJ2-1; d_gene: -; abundance: -; v_gene: TRBV20-1; CDR3aa: CSARDTRGRNEQFF; CDR3nt: TGCAGTGCTAGAGATACCCGGGGGCGAAATGAGCAGTTCTTC
j_gene: TRBJ1-2; d_gene: -; abundance: -; v_gene: TRBV28; CDR3aa: CASSLSRDGRARYGYTF; CDR3nt: TGTGCCAGCAGTTTAAGTCGTGATGGCCGAGCGAGGTATGGCTACACCTTC
j_gene: TRBJ2-5; d_gene: TRBD1; abundance: -; v_gene: TRBV4-2; CDR3aa: CASSPGQGAEGTQYF; CDR3nt: TGTGCCAGCAGCCCCGGACAGGGGGCGGAGGGGACCCAGTACTTC
j_gene: TRBJ1-1; d_gene: -; abundance: -; v_gene: TRBV27; CDR3aa: CASSQVPSTEAFF; CDR3nt: TGTGCCAGCAGCCAGGTCCCCAGCACTGAAGCTTTCTTT
j_gene: TRBJ2-5; d_gene: TRBD1; abundance: few; v_gene: TRBV6-6; CDR3aa: CASSQGQGETQYF; CDR3nt: TGTGCCAGCAGCCAAGGACAGGGAGAGACCCAGTACTTC
j_gene: TRBJ1-2; d_gene: -; abundance: few; v_gene: TRBV7-2; CDR3aa: CASSLTNDGYTF; CDR3nt: TGTGCCAGCAGCTTAACGAATGATGGCTACACCTTC
j_gene: TRBJ2-5; d_gene: -; abundance: -; v_gene: TRBV28; CDR3aa: CASSLISPQFRGSETQYF; CDR3nt: TGTGCCAGCAGTTTAATCTCCCCTCAATTTCGGGGGTCGGAGACCCAGTACTTC
j_gene: TRBJ2-1; d_gene: TRBD2; abundance: -; v_gene: TRBV29-1; CDR3aa: CSVETPPGGANNEQFF; CDR3nt: TGCAGCGTTGAAACCCCACCCGGGGGGGCGAACAATGAGCAGTTCTTC
j_gene: TRBJ2-7; d_gene: TRBD2; abundance: -; v_gene: TRBV7-9; CDR3aa: CASSTRLADNSYEQYF; CDR3nt: TGTGCCAGCAGCACCAGACTAGCGGATAACTCCTACGAGCAGTACTTC
j_gene: TRBJ1-2; d_gene: -; abundance: -; v_gene: TRBV7-2; CDR3aa: CASSVGPGRGYTF; CDR3nt: TGTGCCAGCAGCGTCGGACCGGGTAGGGGCTACACCTTC
j_gene: TRBJ2-7; d_gene: TRBD1; abundance: -; v_gene: TRBV28; CDR3aa: CASDRVPYEQYF; CDR3nt: TGTGCCAGCGACAGGGTACCCTACGAGCAGTACTTC